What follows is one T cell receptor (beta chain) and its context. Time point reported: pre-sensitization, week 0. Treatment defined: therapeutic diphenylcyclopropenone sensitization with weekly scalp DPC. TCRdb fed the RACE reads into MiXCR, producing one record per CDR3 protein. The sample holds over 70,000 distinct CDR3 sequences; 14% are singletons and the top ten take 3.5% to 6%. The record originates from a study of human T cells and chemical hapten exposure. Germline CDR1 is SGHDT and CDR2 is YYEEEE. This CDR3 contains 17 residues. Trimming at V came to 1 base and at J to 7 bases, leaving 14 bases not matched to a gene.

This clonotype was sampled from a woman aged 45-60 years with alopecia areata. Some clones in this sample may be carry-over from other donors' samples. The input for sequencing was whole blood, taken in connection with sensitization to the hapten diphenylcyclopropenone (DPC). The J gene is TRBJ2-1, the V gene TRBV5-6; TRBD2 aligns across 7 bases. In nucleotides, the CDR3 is TGTGCCAGCAGCTTGCGTCTAGCGGCCCGCGCGAGGAATGAGCAGTTCTTC. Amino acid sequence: CASSLRLAARARNEQFF.